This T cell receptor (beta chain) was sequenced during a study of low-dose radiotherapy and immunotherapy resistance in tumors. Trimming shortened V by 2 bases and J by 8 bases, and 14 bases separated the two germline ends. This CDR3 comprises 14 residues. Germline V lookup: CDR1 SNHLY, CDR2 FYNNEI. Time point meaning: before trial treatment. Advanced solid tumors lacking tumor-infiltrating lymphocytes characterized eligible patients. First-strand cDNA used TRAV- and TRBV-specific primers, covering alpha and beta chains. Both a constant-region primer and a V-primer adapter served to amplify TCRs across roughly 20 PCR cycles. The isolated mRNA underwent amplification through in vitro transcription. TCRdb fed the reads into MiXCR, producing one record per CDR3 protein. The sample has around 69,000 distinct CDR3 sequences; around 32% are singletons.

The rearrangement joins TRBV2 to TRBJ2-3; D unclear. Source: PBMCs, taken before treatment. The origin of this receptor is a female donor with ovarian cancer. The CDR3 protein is CASSESRSVGTQYF. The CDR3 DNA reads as TGTGCCAGCAGTGAAAGTCGGTCCGTTGGTACGCAGTATTTT.